The present entry profiles one TCR beta chain with its context. This clone has just one count. What this receptor recognizes is not known. Base-call qualities are not available, and no considerably larger clone is one nucleotide away. TCRbeta CDR3 regions were amplified from genomic DNA using the immunoSEQ Assay, a bias-controlled multiplex PCR. Concerning the study's data processing: The number of nucleated cells in each sample was estimated from the amplification of reference gene primers within the assay. To quantify the absolute abundance of each unique TCRbeta CDR3 rearrangement, sequence reads were collapsed and filtered. Productive Simpson clonality was computed per sample as the square root of Simpson's diversity index over productive rearrangements. Drawn from immuneACCESS, this table holds only the in-frame rearrangements with V and J called that TCRdb kept. Clones are partly lost; checked studies trace under half to an unresolved V gene and leave the rest unexplained. The V and J calls and the clone size are those of that table, but D and trimming were determined from the DNA. The sample contains more than 150,000 clones, 70% to 90% of them found a single time. The ten largest make up approximately 7% of the sample.

The source of the sample is a study of blood T cell repertoires in COVID-19 (dated by TCRdb to about 2020). About the study as a whole: Samples covering the acute and convalescent phases of COVID-19 were provided by collaborators in the United States, Italy and Spain. The prospective study material was composed of cDNA or gDNA derived from T cells, B-cell-depleted T cells, or PBMCs. Deeply sampled blood TCRbeta repertoires from subjects exposed to, actively infected with, or recovered from COVID-19 were included in the dataset. A freely available public database, intended as a resource for researchers studying the immune response to SARS-CoV-2, is where the repertoires were released. Samples were obtained from the ongoing ImmuneRACE study (first 160 participants) and from roughly 1,300 subjects provided by 6 global collaborators. Nearly every sample came with metadata listing a de-identified subject ID, COVID-19 status, age in years and sex. Where HLA class I and class II types were available, the types were taken from metadata supplied by the sample provider, not from assay-based typing.

Taken from cysteine to phenylalanine, the CDR3 has 15 residues. Of the read, only the CDR3 DNA is kept; its 45 bases are in frame from base 1. Trimming removed 2 bases from V and 5 bases from J; the gene matches leave 1 base unexplained. The germline V gene yields KGHDR for CDR1 and SFDVKD for CDR2. Results and caveats for the whole study, not just this receptor: How much clinical and demographic metadata was included differed by source and by participant, and the metadata was provided uncurated.

Each collaborating institution followed its own protocols to collect whole blood in K2EDTA tubes. For TCRbeta analysis, collaborator samples were shipped as frozen whole blood, as isolated PBMCs, or as DNA extracted from either sample type. The sample consisted of peripheral blood. This chain is built from TRBV24-1 and TRBJ1-4; the central 10 bases match TRBD1. This receptor was identified in a man between 45 and 60 years old with active or convalescent COVID-19. The base sequence is TGTGCCACCAGTGATTGGGGACAGGGGAATGAAAAACTGTTTTTT. This gives the protein CATSDWGQGNEKLFF.